This T cell receptor beta chain emerged from a study of blood T cell repertoires in COVID-19. TCRdb keeps only in-frame clones here, not all; method: immunoSEQ multiplex PCR. There are 300,000 to 350,000 clones in the sample; approximately 90% occur only once, and about 2% lies in the top ten. The sequence derives from a man younger than 35 with active or convalescent COVID-19. Sequenced: peripheral blood.

The CDR3 DNA reads TGCAGTGCTAGTCGTTCTGCTAGCGGGAGATTGTCCGATACGCAGTATTTT. Translating it yields CSASRSASGRLSDTQYF. This chain links TRBV20-1 with TRBJ2-3, with TRBD2 identical over 10 bases. The junction had 15 bases not matched to a gene; V was cut back by 3 bases and J by 6 bases. The CDR3 loop spans 17 amino acids. The germline CDR1 and CDR2 sequences are DFQATT and SNEGSKA (reference sequence).